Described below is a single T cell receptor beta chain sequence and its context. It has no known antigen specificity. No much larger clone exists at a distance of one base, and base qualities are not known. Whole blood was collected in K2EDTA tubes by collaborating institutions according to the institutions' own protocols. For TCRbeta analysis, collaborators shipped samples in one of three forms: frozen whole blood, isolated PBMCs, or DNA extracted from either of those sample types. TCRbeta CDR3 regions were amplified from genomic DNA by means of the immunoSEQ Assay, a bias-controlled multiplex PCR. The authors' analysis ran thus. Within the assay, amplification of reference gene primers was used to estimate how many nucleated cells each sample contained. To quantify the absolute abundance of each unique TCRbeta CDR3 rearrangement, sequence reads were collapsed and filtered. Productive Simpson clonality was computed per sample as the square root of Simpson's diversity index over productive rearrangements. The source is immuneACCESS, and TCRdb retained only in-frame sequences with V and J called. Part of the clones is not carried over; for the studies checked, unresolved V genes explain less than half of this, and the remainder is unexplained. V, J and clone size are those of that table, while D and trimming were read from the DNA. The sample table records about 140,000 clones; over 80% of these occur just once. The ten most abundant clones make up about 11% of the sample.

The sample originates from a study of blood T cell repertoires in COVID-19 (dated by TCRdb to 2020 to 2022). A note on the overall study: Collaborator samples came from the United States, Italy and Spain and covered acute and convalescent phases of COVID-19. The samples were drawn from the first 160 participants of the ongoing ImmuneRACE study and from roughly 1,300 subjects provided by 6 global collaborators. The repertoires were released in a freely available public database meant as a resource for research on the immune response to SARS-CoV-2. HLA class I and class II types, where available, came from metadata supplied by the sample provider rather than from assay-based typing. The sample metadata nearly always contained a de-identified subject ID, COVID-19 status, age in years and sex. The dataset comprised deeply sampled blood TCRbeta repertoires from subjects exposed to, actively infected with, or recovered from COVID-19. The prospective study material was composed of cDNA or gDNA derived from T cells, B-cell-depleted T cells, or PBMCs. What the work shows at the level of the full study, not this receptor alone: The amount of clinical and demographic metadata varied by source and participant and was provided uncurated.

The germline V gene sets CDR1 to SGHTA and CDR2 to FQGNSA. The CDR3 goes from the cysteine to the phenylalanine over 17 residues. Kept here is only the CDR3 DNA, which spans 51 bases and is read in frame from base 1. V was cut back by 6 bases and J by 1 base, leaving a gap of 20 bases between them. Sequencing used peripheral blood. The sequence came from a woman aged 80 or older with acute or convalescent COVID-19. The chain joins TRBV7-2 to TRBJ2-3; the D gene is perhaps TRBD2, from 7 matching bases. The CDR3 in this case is CASSTPNRGARTDTQYF. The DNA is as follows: TGTGCCAGCAGTACGCCGAACCGGGGGGCGCGCACAGATACGCAGTATTTT. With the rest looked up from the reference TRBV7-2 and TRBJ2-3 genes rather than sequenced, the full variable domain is GAGVSQSPSNKVTEKGKDVELRCDPISGHTALYWYRQSLGQGLEFLIYFQGNSAPDKSGLPSDRFSAERTGGSVSTLTIQRTQQEDSAVYLCASSTPNRGARTDTQYFGPGTRLTVL.